This T cell receptor beta chain came from a study of blood T cells in healthy people across ages. Study background: About one barcoded beta molecule per two T cells came from capture by template switching. Findings and caveats of the study: Unknown CMV status may confound age-related changes in expanded clones.

A J-beta primer mix and a sample-barcoded 5' primer were used in a second PCR of about 6 to 12 cycles. Every molecule of cDNA carried a tag from a template-switch adaptor with 12 random nucleotides. MiXCR was run by TCRdb on the 5' RACE reads, yielding one entry per CDR3 protein. The data hold 700,000 or so distinct CDR3 sequences, with approximately 21% observed a single time. In germline, CDR1 is SEHNR, CDR2 FQNEAQ (reference sequence). J lost 0 bases, V lost 5 bases, and 8 bases had no gene match. The CDR3 consists of 17 residues. Of note for this clonotype: Its cognate antigen is unknown.

Input material: blood. The rearrangement links TRBV7-9 to TRBJ1-1; 11 nucleotides match TRBD1. The clonotype was recovered from a man between 70 and 80 years old in good health. CDR3 sequence: CASSARTGGVMNTEAFF. DNA of the CDR3: TGTGCCAGCAGCGCGAGGACAGGGGGCGTTATGAACACTGAAGCTTTCTTT.